This T cell receptor (beta chain) stems from a study of T cell responses to AZD1222 COVID-19 vaccine. On this clone itself: Its antigen is as yet unknown.

Study-wide findings and caveats: Donors skewed white British and female; clonal diversity was possibly underestimated. Repertoires were obtained solely post-peak T cell response.

The table came from immunoSEQ multiplex PCR; TCRdb's copy has only in-frame clones and leaves some out. The sample records 100,000 or so clones, 80% to 90% being singletons. V was clipped by 7 bases and J by 4 bases, with 11 bases between them. This CDR3 is built from 13 residues. Material: peripheral blood, obtained on day 0 of AZD1222 vaccination. This chain joins TRBV12-3 or TRBV12-4 and TRBJ1-5; unclear D gene. This sequence originates from an adult in good health. The CDR3 DNA sequence: TGTGCCAGCACCGACATGAGGAATCAGCCCCAGCATTTT. It translates to CASTDMRNQPQHF.